The 10 T cell receptor beta chains reported below all come from one sample, sequenced in a study of cytomegalovirus exposure and HLA in healthy donors. The table came from immunoSEQ multiplex PCR; TCRdb's copy has only in-frame clones and leaves some out. The sample yields over 200,000 clones, 80% to 85% seen once. Sequencing was carried out using PBMCs. Receptor source: a woman in her thirties in good health and CMV-seropositive.

The chain uses TRBV25-1 and TRBJ1-4; D gene ambiguous. The germline V gene encodes CDR1 MGHDK and CDR2 SYGVNS. The CDR3 runs to 15 residues. V lost 4 bases and J lost 3, with 12 bases in between. The CDR3 coding sequence is TGTGCCAGCAGTGTAACAACGGATCCTAATGAAAAACTGTTTTTT. As protein: CASSVTTDPNEKLFF.

The chain links TRBV5-1 to TRBJ2-5; the D is unclear. The CDR3 is made up of 13 amino acids. Germline lookup yields CDR1 SGHRS and CDR2 YFSETQ. V lost 0 bases and J lost 7, with 10 bases in between. The CDR3 loop is CASSLGSSVTQYF. The CDR3 bases are TGCGCCAGCAGCTTGGGGTCTTCGGTGACCCAGTACTTC.

The genes are TRBV28 and TRBJ1-4; D is unresolved. There are 13 residues in the CDR3. The V gene's germline CDR1 is MDHEN and CDR2 SYDVKM. V lost 7 bases and J 6 bases, leaving 12 bases between the germline ends. The CDR3 loop is CASTMGIDEKLFF. The CDR3 bases are TGTGCCAGCACAATGGGAATTGATGAAAAACTGTTTTTT.

This clone occurred once. The CDR3 loop is CASRLGTIEAFF. CDR3 DNA: TGTGCCAGCAGACTCGGGACGATTGAAGCTTTCTTT. The rearrangement uses TRBV28 and TRBJ1-1; D possibly corresponds to TRBD1 (5 bases). CDR1 MDHEN and CDR2 SYDVKM come from the germline V gene. V dropped 6 bases and J dropped 7 bases, with 12 bases sitting between them. The length of the CDR3 is 12 residues.

The chain has TRBV6-5 and TRBJ2-1, with 9 bases lining up with TRBD2. In germline, CDR1 is MNHEY, CDR2 SVGAGI. The CDR3 has 15 amino acids. V lost 4 bases and J lost 4; bases outside the gene matches: 5. The CDR3 reads CASSLQSGGYNEQFF. CDR3 DNA: TGTGCCAGCAGTTTGCAGAGCGGGGGGTACAATGAGCAGTTCTTC.

The chain has TRBV4-3 and TRBJ2-7, with D tentatively TRBD1 (6 bases). This CDR3 spans 15 amino acids. The V gene's germline CDR1 is LGHNA and CDR2 YSLEER. Trimming removed 0 bases at V and 4 bases at J, with 13 bases between. The CDR3 spells CASSQDSQGFYEQYF. In DNA, the CDR3 is TGCGCCAGCAGCCAAGATTCACAGGGTTTTTACGAGCAGTACTTC.

The CDR3 loop reads CASSRGGENTEAFF. CDR3 DNA sequence: TGCGCCAGCAGCCGGGGGGGTGAGAACACTGAAGCTTTCTTT. V and J are TRBV5-1 and TRBJ1-1; a weak D match, TRBD1 (5 bases). This CDR3 contains 14 residues. The germline V gene encodes CDR1 SGHRS and CDR2 YFSETQ. V lost 4 bases and J 1 base, leaving 11 bases between the germline ends.

The chain joins TRBV12-5 to TRBJ2-7; D not certain. V lost 6 bases and J 3 bases, leaving 12 bases between the germline ends. Looked up from germline, CDR1 is LGHNT and CDR2 is FRNRAP. This CDR3 is 13 amino acids long. The CDR3 nucleotides are TGTGCTAGTGGACAGCCGGTCAACTACGAGCAGTACTTC. It codes for CASGQPVNYEQYF.

V usage is TRBV5-1 and J usage is TRBJ2-2; D may match TRBD1 or TRBD2 (5 bases each). The V end lost 6 bases, the J end lost 6 bases, and 12 bases lay between the germline ends. This CDR3 has 13 amino acids. Germline V gene data show CDR1 as SGHRS and CDR2 as YFSETQ. The CDR3 nucleotides read TGCGCCAGCAAGTTAGGGACCGCCGGGGAGCTGTTTTTT. Its translation is CASKLGTAGELFF.

The J gene is TRBJ1-2, the V gene TRBV11-3, with no clear D. Per the germline V gene, CDR1 is SGHNT and CDR2 is YENEEA. The V and J ends lost 5 bases and 4 bases respectively, with 11 bases between them. The CDR3 extends over 13 amino acids. CDR3 amino acids: CASSTPGGYGYTF. Here the CDR3 DNA reads TGTGCCAGCAGCACCCCGGGTGGCTATGGCTACACCTTC.